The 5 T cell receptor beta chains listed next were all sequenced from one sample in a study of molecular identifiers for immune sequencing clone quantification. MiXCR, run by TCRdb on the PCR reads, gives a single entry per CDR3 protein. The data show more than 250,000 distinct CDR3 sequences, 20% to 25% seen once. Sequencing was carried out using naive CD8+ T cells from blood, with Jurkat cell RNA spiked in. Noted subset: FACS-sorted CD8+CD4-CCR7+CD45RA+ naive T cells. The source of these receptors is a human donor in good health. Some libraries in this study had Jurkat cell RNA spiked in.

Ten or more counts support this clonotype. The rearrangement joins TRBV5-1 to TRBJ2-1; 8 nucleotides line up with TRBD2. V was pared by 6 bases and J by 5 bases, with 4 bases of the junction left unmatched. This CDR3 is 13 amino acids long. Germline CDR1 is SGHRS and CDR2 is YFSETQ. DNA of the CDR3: TGCGCCAGCAAGGCGGGGGGCAACAATGAGCAGTTCTTC. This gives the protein CASKAGGNNEQFF. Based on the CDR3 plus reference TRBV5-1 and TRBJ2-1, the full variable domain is KAGVTQTPRYLIKTRGQQVTLSCSPISGHRSVSWYQQTPGQGLQFLFEYFSETQRNKGNFPGRFSGRQFSNSRSEMNVSTLELGDSALYLCASKAGGNNEQFFGPGTRLTVL.

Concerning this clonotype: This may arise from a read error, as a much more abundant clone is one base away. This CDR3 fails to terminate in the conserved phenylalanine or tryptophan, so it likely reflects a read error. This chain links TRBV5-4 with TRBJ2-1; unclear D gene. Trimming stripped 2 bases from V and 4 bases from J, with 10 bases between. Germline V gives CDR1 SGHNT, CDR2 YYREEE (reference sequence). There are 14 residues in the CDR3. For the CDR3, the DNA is TGTGCCAGCAGCTTTTGGGAATATTACAATGAGCAGTTCCTC. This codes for CASSFWEYYNEQFL.

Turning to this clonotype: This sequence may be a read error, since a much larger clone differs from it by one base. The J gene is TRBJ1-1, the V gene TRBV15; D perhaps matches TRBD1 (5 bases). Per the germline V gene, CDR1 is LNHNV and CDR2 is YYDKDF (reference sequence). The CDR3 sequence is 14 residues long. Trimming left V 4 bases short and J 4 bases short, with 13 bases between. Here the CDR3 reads CATSKGPRSTEAFF. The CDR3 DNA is TGTGCCACCAGCAAGGGACCGCGGAGCACTGAAGCTTTCTTT. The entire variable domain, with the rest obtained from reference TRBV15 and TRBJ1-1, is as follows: DAMVIQNPRYQVTQFGKPVTLSCSQTLNHNVMYWYQQKSSQAPKLLFHYYDKDFNNEADTPDNFQSRRPNTSFCFLDIRSPGLGDTAMYLCATSKGPRSTEAFFGQGTRLTVV.

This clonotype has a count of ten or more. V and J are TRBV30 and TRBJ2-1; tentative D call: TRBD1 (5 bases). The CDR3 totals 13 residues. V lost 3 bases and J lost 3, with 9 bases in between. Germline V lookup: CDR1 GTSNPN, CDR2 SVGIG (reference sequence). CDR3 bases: TGTGCCTGGAGACCAGACAGCTACAATGAGCAGTTCTTC. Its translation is CAWRPDSYNEQFF.

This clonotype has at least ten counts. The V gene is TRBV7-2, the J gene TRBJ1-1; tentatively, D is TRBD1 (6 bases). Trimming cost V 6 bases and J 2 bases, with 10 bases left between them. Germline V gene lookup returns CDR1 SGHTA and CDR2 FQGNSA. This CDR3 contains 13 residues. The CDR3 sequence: CASRGAGNTEAFF. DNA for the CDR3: TGTGCCAGCAGGGGGGCAGGAAACACTGAAGCTTTCTTT. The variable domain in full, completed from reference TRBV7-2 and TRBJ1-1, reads GAGVSQSPSNKVTEKGKDVELRCDPISGHTALYWYRQSLGQGLEFLIYFQGNSAPDKSGLPSDRFSAERTGGSVSTLTIQRTQQEDSAVYLCASRGAGNTEAFFGQGTRLTVV.